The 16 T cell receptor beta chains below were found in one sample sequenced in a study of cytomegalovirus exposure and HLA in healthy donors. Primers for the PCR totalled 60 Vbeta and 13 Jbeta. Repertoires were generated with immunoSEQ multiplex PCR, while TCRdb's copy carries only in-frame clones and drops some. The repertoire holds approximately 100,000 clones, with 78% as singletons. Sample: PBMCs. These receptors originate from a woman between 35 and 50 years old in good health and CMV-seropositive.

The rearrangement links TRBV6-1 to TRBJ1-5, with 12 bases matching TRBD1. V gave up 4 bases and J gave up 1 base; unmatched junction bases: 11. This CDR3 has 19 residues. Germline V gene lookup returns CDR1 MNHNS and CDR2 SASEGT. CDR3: CASSGPGTGGWLSNQPQHF. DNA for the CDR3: TGTGCCAGCAGTGGGCCCGGGACAGGGGGCTGGTTGAGCAATCAGCCCCAGCATTTT.

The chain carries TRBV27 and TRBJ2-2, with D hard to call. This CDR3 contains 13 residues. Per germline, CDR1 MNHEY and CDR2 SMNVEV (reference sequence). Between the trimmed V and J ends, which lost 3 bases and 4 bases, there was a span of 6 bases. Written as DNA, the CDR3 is TGTGCCAGCAGTTTCTATCCCACCGGGGAGCTGTTTTTT. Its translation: CASSFYPTGELFF.

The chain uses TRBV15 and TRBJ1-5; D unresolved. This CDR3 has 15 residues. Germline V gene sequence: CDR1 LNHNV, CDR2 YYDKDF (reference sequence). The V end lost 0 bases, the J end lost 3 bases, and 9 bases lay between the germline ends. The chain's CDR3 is CATSRDLGDNQPQHF. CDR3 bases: TGTGCCACCAGCAGAGATCTCGGGGACAATCAGCCCCAGCATTTT. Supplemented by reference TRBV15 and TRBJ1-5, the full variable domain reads DAMVIQNPRYQVTQFGKPVTLSCSQTLNHNVMYWYQQKSSQAPKLLFHYYDKDFNNEADTPDNFQSRRPNTSFCFLDIRSPGLGDTAMYLCATSRDLGDNQPQHFGDGTRLSIL.

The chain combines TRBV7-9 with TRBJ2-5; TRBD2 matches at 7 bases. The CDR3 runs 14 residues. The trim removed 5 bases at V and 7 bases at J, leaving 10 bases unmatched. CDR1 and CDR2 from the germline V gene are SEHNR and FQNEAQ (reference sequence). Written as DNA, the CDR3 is TGTGCCAGCAGCCAGGGAGGGACCTCGGGGACCCAGTACTTC. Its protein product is CASSQGGTSGTQYF.

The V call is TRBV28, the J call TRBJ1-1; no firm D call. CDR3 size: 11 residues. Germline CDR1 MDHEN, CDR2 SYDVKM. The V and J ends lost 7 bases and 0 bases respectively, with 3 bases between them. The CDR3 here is CASTLNTEAFF. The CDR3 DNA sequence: TGTGCCAGCACCTTGAACACTGAAGCTTTCTTT.

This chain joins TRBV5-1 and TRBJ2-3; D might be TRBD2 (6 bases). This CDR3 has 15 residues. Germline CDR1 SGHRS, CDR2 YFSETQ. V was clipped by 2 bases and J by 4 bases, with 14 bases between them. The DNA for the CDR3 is TGCGCCAGCAGCTTTGGCGGAGGGGTAGCAGATACGCAGTATTTT. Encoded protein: CASSFGGGVADTQYF.

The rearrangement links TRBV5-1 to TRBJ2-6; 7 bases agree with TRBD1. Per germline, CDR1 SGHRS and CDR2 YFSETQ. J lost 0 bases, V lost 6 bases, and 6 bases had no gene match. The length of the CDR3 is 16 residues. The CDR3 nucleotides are TGCGCCAGCAACACAGGGGTAACCTCTGGGGCCAACGTCCTGACTTTC. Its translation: CASNTGVTSGANVLTF.

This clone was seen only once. CDR3 loop: CASSSPGGPGQPQHF. In nucleotides, the CDR3 is TGTGCCAGCAGTTCTCCCGGGGGGCCGGGTCAGCCCCAGCATTTT. The rearrangement joins TRBV28 to TRBJ1-5; tentatively, D is TRBD1 (6 bases). V was trimmed by 4 bases and J by 6 bases, leaving 16 bases between them. This CDR3 region has 15 residues. Germline values: CDR1 MDHEN, CDR2 SYDVKM.

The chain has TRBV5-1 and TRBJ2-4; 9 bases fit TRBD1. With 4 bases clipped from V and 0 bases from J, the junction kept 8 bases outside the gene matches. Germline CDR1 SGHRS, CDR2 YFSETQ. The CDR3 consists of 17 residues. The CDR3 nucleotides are TGCGCCAGCAGCGGAGGACAGGGGTCCCTAGCCAAAAACATTCAGTACTTC. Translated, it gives CASSGGQGSLAKNIQYF.

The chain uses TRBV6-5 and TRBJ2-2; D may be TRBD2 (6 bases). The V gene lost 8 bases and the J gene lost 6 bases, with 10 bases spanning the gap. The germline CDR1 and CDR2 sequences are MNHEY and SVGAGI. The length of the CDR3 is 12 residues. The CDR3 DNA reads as TGTGCCAGCGGAGCGGGCCCCGGGGAGCTGTTTTTT. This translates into CASGAGPGELFF.

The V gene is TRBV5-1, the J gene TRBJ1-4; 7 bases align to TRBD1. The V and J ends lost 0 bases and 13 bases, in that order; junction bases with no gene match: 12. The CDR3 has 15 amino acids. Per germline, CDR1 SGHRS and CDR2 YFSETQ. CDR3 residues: CASSLEGEVQGSLFF. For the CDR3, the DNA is TGCGCCAGCAGCTTGGAGGGGGAAGTACAGGGGTCACTGTTTTTT.

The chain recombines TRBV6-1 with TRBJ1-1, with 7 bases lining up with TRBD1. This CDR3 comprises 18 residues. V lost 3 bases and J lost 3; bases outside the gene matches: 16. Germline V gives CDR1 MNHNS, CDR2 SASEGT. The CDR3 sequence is CASSDRTGGTFQDTEAFF. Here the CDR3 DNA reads TGTGCCAGCAGTGATCGGACAGGTGGTACGTTTCAGGACACTGAAGCTTTCTTT.

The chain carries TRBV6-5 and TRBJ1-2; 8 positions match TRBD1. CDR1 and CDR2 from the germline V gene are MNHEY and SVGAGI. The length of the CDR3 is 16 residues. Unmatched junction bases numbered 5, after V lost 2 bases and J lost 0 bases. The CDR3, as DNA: TGTGCCAGCAGTTACGGGACAGGAAAGTCTAACTATGGCTACACCTTC. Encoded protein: CASSYGTGKSNYGYTF.

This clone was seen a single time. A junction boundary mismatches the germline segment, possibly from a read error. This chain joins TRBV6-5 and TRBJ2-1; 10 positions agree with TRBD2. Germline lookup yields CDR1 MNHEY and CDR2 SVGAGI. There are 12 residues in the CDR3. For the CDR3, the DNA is TGTGCCAGCAGCCGGCCGAGGGGACTAGCGATCTTC. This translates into CASSRPRGLAIF.

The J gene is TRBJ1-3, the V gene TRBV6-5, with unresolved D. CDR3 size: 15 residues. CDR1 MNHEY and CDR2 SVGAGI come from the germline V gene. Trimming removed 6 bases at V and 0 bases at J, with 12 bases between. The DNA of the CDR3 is TGTGCCAGCAGGAGGCAGAGAAGCTCTGGAAACACCATATATTTT. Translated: CASRRQRSSGNTIYF.

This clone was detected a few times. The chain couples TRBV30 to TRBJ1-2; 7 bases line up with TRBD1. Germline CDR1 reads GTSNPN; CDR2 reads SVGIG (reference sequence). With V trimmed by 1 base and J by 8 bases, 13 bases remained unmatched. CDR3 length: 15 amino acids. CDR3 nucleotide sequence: TGTGCCTGGAGTGCCCTAGGGGGCCGCCAAGGGGGCTACACCTTC. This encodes CAWSALGGRQGGYTF.